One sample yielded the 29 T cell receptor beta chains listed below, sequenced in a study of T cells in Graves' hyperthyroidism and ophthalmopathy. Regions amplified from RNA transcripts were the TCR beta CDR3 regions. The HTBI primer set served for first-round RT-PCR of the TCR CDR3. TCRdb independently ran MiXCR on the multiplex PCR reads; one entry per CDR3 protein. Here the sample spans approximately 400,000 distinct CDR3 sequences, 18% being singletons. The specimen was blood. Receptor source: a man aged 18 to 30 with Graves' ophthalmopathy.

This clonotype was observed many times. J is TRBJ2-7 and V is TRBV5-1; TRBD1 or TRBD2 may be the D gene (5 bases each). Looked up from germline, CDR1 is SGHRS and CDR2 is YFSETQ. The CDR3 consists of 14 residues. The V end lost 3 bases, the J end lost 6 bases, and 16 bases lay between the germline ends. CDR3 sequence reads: CASSSGTGAIEQYF. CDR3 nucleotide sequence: TGCGCCAGCAGCTCCGGGACGGGTGCAATCGAGCAGTACTTC.

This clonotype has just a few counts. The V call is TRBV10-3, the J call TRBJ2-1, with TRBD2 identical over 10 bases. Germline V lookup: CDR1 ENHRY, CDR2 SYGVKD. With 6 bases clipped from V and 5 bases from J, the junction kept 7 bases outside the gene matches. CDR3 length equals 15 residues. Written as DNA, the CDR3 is TGTGCCATCAGGGACAATAGCGGGGGGCACAATGAGCAGTTCTTC. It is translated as CAIRDNSGGHNEQFF.

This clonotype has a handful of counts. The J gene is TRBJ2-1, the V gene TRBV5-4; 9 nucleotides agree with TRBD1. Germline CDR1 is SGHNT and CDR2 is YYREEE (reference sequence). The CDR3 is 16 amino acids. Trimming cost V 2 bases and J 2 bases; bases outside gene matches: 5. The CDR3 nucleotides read TGTGCCAGCAGCTTAACGGGACAGGGAACCTACAATGAGCAGTTCTTC. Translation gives CASSLTGQGTYNEQFF.

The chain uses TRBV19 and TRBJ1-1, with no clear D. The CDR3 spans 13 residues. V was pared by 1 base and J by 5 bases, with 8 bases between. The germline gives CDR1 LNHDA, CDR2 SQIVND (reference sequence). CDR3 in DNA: TGTGCCAGTAGTATAGGGCGGCGGACTGAAGCTTTCTTT. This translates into CASSIGRRTEAFF.

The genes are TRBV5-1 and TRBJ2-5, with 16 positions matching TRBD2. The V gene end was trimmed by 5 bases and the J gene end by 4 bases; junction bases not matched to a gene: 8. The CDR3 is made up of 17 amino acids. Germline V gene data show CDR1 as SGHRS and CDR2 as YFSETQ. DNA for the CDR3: TGCGCCAGCAGTACCGGGACTAGCGGGGGGGTAGGAGAGACCCAGTACTTC. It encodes CASSTGTSGGVGETQYF.

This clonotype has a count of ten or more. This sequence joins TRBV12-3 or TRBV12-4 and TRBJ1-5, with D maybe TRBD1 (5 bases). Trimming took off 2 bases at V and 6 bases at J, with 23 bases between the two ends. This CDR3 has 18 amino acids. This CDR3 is CASSLRGGDSLAGQPQHF. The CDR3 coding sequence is TGTGCCAGCAGTTTACGGGGGGGGGACTCCCTAGCCGGTCAGCCCCAGCATTTT.

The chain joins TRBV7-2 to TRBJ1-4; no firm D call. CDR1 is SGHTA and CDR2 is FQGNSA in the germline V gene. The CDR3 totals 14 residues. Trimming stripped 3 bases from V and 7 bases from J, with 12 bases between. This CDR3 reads CASSFGVVGEKLFF. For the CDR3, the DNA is TGTGCCAGCAGCTTTGGGGTGGTGGGTGAAAAACTGTTTTTT.

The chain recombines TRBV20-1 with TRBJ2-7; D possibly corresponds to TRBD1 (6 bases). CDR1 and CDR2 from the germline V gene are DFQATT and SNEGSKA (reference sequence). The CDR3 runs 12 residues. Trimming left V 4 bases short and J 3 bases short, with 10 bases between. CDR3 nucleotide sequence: TGCAGTGCTACCCCGGACAGCTACGAGCAGTACTTC. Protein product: CSATPDSYEQYF.

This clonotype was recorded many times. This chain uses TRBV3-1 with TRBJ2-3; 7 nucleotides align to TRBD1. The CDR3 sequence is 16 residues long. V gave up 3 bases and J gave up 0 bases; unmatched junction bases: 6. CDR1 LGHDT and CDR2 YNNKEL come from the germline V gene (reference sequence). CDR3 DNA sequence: TGTGCCAGCAGCCAGACGACAGGGTCTAGCACAGATACGCAGTATTTT. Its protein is CASSQTTGSSTDTQYF.

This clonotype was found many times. The CDR3 DNA is TGCGCCAGCAGCCTCCGGGGGGATTGGCAGTTCTTC. Amino acids: CASSLRGDWQFF. The chain couples TRBV5-1 to TRBJ2-1, with 7 bases matching TRBD2. V shed 4 bases and J 12 bases; nucleotides not matched to a gene: 7. The CDR3 is 12 residues long. Germline CDR1 reads SGHRS; CDR2 reads YFSETQ.

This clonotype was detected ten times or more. The CDR3 loop is CASSEQGARYEQYF. The CDR3 nucleotides are TGTGCCAGCAGTGAACAGGGGGCTCGATACGAGCAGTACTTC. The genes are TRBV28 and TRBJ2-7; the match to TRBD1 covers 9 bases. CDR3 length: 14 residues. V dropped 5 bases and J dropped 4; count of bases not matched to a gene: 6. Germline assignment: CDR1 MDHEN and CDR2 SYDVKM.

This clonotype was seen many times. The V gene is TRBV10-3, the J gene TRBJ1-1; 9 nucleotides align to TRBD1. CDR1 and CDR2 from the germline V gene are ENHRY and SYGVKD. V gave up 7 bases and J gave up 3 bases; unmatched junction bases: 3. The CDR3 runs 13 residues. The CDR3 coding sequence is TGTGCCATCAAGACAGGGGGGGACACTGAAGCTTTCTTT. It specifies CAIKTGGDTEAFF.

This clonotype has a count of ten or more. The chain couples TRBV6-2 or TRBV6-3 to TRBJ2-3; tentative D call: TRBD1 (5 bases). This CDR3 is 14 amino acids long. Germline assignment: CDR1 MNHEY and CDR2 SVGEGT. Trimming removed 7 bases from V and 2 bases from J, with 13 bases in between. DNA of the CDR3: TGTGCCAGCACCCTCAGACAGTTCACAGATACGCAGTATTTT. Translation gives CASTLRQFTDTQYF.

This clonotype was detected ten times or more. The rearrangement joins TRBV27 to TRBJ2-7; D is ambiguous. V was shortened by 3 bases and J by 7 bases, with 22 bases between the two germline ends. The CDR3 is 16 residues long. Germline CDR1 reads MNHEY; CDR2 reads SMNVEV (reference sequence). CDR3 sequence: CASSLDPSGGLVEQYF. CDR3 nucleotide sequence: TGTGCCAGCAGTTTGGACCCTTCCGGCGGCCTGGTGGAGCAGTACTTC.

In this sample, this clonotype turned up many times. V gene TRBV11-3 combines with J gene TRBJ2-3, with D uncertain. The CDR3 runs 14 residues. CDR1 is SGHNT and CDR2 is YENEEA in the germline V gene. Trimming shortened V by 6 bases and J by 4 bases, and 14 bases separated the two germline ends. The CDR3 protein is CASSVGLSADTQYF. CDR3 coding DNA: TGTGCCAGCAGTGTTGGCCTCTCGGCAGATACGCAGTATTTT. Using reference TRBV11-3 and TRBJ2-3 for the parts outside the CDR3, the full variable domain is EAGVVQSPRYKIIEKKQPVAFWCNPISGHNTLYWYLQNLGQGPELLIRYENEEAVDDSQLPKDRFSAERLKGVDSTLKIQPAELGDSAVYLCASSVGLSADTQYFGPGTRLTVL.

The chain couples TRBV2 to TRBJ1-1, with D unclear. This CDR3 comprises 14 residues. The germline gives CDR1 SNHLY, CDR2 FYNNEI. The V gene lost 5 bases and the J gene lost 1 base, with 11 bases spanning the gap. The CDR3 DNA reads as TGTGCCAGCAGTTTTGGGCCGGAGAACACTGAAGCTTTCTTT. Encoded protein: CASSFGPENTEAFF.

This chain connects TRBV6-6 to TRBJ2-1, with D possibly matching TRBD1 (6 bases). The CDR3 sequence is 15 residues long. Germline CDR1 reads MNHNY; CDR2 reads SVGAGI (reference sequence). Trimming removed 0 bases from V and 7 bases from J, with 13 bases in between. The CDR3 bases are TGTGCCAGCAGTTACTCTTATGGGGGCGGTAATGAGCAGTTCTTC. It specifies CASSYSYGGGNEQFF.

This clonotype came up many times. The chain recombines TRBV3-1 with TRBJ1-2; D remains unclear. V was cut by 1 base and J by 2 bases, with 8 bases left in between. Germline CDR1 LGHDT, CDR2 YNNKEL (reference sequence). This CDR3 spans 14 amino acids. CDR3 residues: CASSQAQENYGYTF. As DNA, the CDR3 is TGTGCCAGCAGCCAAGCGCAGGAGAACTATGGCTACACCTTC.

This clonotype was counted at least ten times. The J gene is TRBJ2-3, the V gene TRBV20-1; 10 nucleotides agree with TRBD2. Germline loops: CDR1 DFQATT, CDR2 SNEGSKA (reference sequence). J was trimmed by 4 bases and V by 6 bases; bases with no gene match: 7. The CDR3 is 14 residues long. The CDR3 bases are TGCAGTGCCTCTAGCGGGGGCGCCGCAGATACGCAGTATTTT. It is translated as CSASSGGAADTQYF.

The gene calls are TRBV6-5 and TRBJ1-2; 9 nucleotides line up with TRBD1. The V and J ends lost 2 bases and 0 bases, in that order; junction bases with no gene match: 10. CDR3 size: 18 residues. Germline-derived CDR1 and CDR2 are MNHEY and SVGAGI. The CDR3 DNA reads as TGTGCCAGCAGTTACGGAGGAGGGACAGGGCAATCTAACTATGGCTACACCTTC. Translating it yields CASSYGGGTGQSNYGYTF.

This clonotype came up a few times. The CDR3 region is CASSYSDRGLYSNQPQHF. Here the CDR3 DNA reads TGTGCCAGCAGTTACTCGGACAGGGGCCTTTATAGCAATCAGCCCCAGCATTTT. The V and J genes are TRBV6-6 and TRBJ1-5; 9 bases are a match to TRBD1. This CDR3 has 18 residues. Germline V gives CDR1 MNHNY, CDR2 SVGAGI (reference sequence). V shed 0 bases and J 0 bases; nucleotides not matched to a gene: 6.

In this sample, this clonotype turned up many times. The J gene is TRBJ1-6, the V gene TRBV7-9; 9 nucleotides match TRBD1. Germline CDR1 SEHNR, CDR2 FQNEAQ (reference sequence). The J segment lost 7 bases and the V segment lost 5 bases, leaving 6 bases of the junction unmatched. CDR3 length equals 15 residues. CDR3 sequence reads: CASSPSGTGNSPLHF. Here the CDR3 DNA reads TGTGCCAGCAGCCCAAGCGGGACAGGGAATTCACCCCTCCACTTT.

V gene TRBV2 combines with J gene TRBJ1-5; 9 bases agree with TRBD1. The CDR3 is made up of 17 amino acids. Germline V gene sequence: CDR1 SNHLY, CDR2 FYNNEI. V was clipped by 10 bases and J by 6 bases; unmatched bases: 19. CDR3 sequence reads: CATLTKSGTGISQPQHF. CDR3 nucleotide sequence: TGTGCCACCCTGACGAAATCCGGGACAGGGATCAGTCAGCCCCAGCATTTT.

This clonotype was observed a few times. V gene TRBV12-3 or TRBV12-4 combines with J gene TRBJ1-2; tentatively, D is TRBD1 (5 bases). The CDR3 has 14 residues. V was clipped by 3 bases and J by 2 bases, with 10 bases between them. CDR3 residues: CASSFPGKNYGYTF. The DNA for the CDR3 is TGTGCCAGCAGTTTCCCAGGGAAGAACTATGGCTACACCTTC.

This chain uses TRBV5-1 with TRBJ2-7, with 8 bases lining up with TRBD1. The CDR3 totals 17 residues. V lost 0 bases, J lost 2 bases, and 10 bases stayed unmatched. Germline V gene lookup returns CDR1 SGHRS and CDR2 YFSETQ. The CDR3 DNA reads TGCGCCAGCAGCTTGGATCTATCGACAGGGGCGGCCTACGAGCAGTACTTC. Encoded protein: CASSLDLSTGAAYEQYF.

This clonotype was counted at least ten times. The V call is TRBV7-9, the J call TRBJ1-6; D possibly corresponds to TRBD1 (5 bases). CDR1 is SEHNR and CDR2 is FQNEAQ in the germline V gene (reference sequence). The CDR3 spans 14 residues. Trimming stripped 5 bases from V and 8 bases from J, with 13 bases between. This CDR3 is CASSLVGGDSPLHF. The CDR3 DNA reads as TGTGCCAGCAGCCTAGTTGGGGGGGATTCACCCCTCCACTTT.

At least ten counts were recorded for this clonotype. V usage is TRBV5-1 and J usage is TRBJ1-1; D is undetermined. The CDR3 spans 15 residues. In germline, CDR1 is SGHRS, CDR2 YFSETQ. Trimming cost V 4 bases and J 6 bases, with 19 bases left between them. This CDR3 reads CASSPRAGESAEAFF. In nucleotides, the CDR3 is TGCGCCAGCAGCCCCCGGGCCGGGGAGAGTGCTGAAGCTTTCTTT.

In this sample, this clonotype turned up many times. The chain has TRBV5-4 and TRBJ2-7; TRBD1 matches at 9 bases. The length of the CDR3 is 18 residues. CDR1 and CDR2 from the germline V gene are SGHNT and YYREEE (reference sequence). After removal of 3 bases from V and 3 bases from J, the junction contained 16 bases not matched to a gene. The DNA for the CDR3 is TGTGCCAGCAGCTCCACCGGGACAGGGAGGCTAGCGGTCTACGAGCAGTACTTC. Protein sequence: CASSSTGTGRLAVYEQYF.

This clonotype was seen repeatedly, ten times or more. The CDR3 nucleotides are TGTGCCAGCAGTTACTCGAGGGAGAACTATGGCTACACCTTC. This translates into CASSYSRENYGYTF. This chain connects TRBV6-6 to TRBJ1-2, with no clear D. V was pared by 0 bases and J by 2 bases, with 7 bases between. The length of the CDR3 is 14 residues. Germline CDR1 reads MNHNY; CDR2 reads SVGAGI (reference sequence).